This T cell receptor beta chain was retrieved from a study of blood T cell repertoires in COVID-19. About the study: PBMCs, B-cell-depleted T cells, or T cells provided the cDNA or gDNA that made up the material.

The length of the CDR3 is 16 residues. V lost 4 bases, J lost 2 bases, and 11 bases stayed unmatched. Germline V gene sequence: CDR1 MNHEY, CDR2 SMNVEV (reference sequence). Using immunoSEQ multiplex PCR, the repertoire was profiled, and TCRdb retains in-frame clones only, with some absent. This table holds just over 300,000 clones, approximately 90% found once. The chain uses TRBV27 and TRBJ2-7; 7 nucleotides line up with TRBD1. Sequenced input: peripheral blood. This sequence originates from a young man with active or convalescent COVID-19. CDR3 sequence (DNA): TGTGCCAGCAGTTCCCCCAAGGGGGCACCCCCCTACGAGCAGTACTTC. This gives the protein CASSSPKGAPPYEQYF.